Described below is a single T cell receptor beta chain sequence and its context. The CDR3 is 12 residues long. Germline V gene lookup returns CDR1 SEHNR and CDR2 FQNEAQ (reference sequence). The germline V and J ends were trimmed by 10 bases and 2 bases, with 11 bases remaining between them. TCR beta cDNA was made from 450 to 500 ng total RNA with a constant-region primer. ARM-PCR was slightly modified, and three nested multiplex PCR rounds with it gave rise to the TCR beta libraries. It was with TRBV1-TRBV30 forward primers and a C-beta reverse primer that the first two PCR rounds were run, at around 10 cycles each. One entry per CDR3 protein results from TCRdb running MiXCR on the multiplex PCR reads. This sample has 310,000 or so distinct CDR3 sequences; around three fifths occur once, and the top ten carry around 15%. The data derive from a study of tumor-infiltrating lymphocytes in primary liver carcinoma.

The researchers obtained blood RNA from unsorted whole blood and also extracted germline DNA. The J gene is TRBJ1-1, the V gene TRBV7-9; no clear D gene. The sequence derives from a woman aged 25 to 39 with primary liver carcinoma and hepatitis B virus infection. The sample consisted of peripheral blood. The CDR3 loop reads CANGELNTEAFF. DNA for the CDR3: TGTGCCAACGGAGAATTAAACACTGAAGCTTTCTTT.